Listed below are T cell receptor beta chains from one sample, sequenced in a study of cytomegalovirus exposure and HLA in healthy donors. Assay used: immunoSEQ multiplex PCR; TCRdb lists only in-frame clones, some missing. The sample contains fewer than 200,000 clones, roughly 71% of which appear only once. The sequencing input was PBMCs. These receptor sequences come from a male donor in good health and CMV-seropositive. The CDR3 runs from the conserved cysteine through the conserved F or W. A D gene is named only where the DNA matches it firmly. Clone size appears in some rows only: once, few, many, or a class for an expanded clone.

j_gene,v_gene,d_gene,abundance,CDR3nt,CDR3aa
TRBJ2-1,TRBV9,NA,NA,TGTGCCAGCAGCGTAGTCGGTAGCTTAGAGGAGCAGTTCTTC,CASSVVGSLEEQFF
TRBJ1-4,TRBV13,NA,few,TGTGCCAGCAGCCTCTTCGGGACAAGTAATGAAAAACTGTTTTTT,CASSLFGTSNEKLFF
TRBJ2-5,TRBV2,NA,NA,TGTGCCAGCAGTGAAGCGCTTCGGAGCTCTACCCCATGGGAGACCCAGTACTTC,CASSEALRSSTPWETQYF
TRBJ2-2,TRBV6-1,NA,NA,TGTGCCAGCGGGGGGACCAAGGCGCCCGGGGAGCTGTTTTTT,CASGGTKAPGELFF
TRBJ1-4,TRBV9,NA,NA,TGTGCCAGCAGCGTTGACAGTAATGAAAAACTGTTTTTT,CASSVDSNEKLFF
TRBJ1-2,TRBV2,TRBD1,NA,TGTGCCAGCAGTGAAGCGACAGGGTACTATGGCTACACCTTC,CASSEATGYYGYTF
TRBJ1-1,TRBV5-1,NA,NA,TGCGCCAGCAGCTTGGTCCCGCGAACTGAAGCTTTCTTT,CASSLVPRTEAFF
TRBJ1-1,TRBV6-1,TRBD1,NA,TGTGCCAGCACTACTGGACAGGGTCTGAACACTGAAGCTTTCTTT,CASTTGQGLNTEAFF
TRBJ1-5,TRBV2,NA,NA,TGTGCCAGCAGGCCAGGGGCCAGCAATCAGCCCCAGCATTTT,CASRPGASNQPQHF
TRBJ2-1,TRBV5-1,NA,NA,TGCGCCAGCAGGGAATGGGCGGGGAGCTCCTACAATGAGCAGTTCTTC,CASREWAGSSYNEQFF
TRBJ2-7,TRBV2,NA,NA,TGTGCCACCCGGGGAGTACACTCGCCTTACGAGCAGTACTTC,CATRGVHSPYEQYF
TRBJ2-3,TRBV6-1,NA,NA,TGTGCCAGCAGTCCCCCCGGGTCCTCTGATACGCAGTATTTT,CASSPPGSSDTQYF
TRBJ1-1,TRBV11-1,NA,NA,TGTGCCAGCAGCTTAGAGAGGCGGGGGACTGAAGCTTTCTTT,CASSLERRGTEAFF
TRBJ1-2,TRBV18,TRBD1,NA,TGTGCCAGCTCACTGGGGACAGTGGAGGTTAACTATGGCTACACCTTC,CASSLGTVEVNYGYTF
TRBJ1-5,TRBV6-5,NA,NA,TGTGCCAGCAGTGTACAGGGCAATCAGCCCCAGCATTTT,CASSVQGNQPQHF
TRBJ2-1,TRBV11-2,TRBD2,NA,TGTGCCAGCAGCTTAGAGAGGGCTAGCGGGGCCTACAATGAGCAGTTCTTC,CASSLERASGAYNEQFF
TRBJ2-1,TRBV13,TRBD2,NA,TGTGCCAGCAGCAACCAGCGGGGGGGCCACAATGAGCAGTTCTTC,CASSNQRGGHNEQFF
TRBJ1-2,TRBV5-1,TRBD1,few,TGCGCCAGCAGCTTGACGGCAGGGGGCGGTGGCTACACCTTC,CASSLTAGGGGYTF
TRBJ2-7,TRBV20-1,NA,NA,TGCAGTGCTCCGCGTTCCTACGAGCAGTACTTC,CSAPRSYEQYF
TRBJ2-7,TRBV27,TRBD1,few,TGTGCCAGCAGTCCCGGGACAGGACTTTCCCACGAGCAGTACTTC,CASSPGTGLSHEQYF
TRBJ1-2,TRBV10-2,NA,NA,TGCGCCAGCAGCCCCTATATTAACTATGGCTACACCTTC,CASSPYINYGYTF
TRBJ1-5,TRBV4-2,TRBD1,few,TGTGCCAGCAGCCACTACTCCGTCGGGACAGGGGGCAATCAGCCCCAGCATTTT,CASSHYSVGTGGNQPQHF
TRBJ1-2,TRBV7-9,NA,NA,TGTGCCATCAGCTTAGCTTCAGGGAATCCTTATGGCTACACCTTC,CAISLASGNPYGYTF
TRBJ1-5,TRBV6-5,NA,NA,TGTGCCAGCAGTTACATAGGGAGCGATCAGCCCCAGCATTTT,CASSYIGSDQPQHF
TRBJ1-1,TRBV27,NA,few,TGTGCCAGCCTCCCCTCCGTTTATTACACTGAAGCTTTCTTT,CASLPSVYYTEAFF
TRBJ1-1,TRBV9,TRBD1,NA,TGTGCCAGCAGCGAATCGGACAGGGGAGGTATTTGGCCAGCTTTCTTT,CASSESDRGGIWPAFF
TRBJ2-7,TRBV19,TRBD1,NA,TGTGCCAGTAGCGCCGGGACAGGGCCTCTGGGAGTTTACGAGCAGTACTTC,CASSAGTGPLGVYEQYF
TRBJ2-5,TRBV10-2,NA,NA,TGCGCCAGCAGACAGGTGGACCAAGAGACCCAGTACTTC,CASRQVDQETQYF
TRBJ1-1,TRBV19,TRBD1,NA,TGTGCCAGTAGGCCCGACAGGGTGCGCACTGAAGCTTTCTTT,CASRPDRVRTEAFF
TRBJ2-7,TRBV4-1,TRBD2,NA,TGCGCCAGCAGCCTTAGAGAACGGGGAGGACTAGCGGGGTCCTACGAGCAGTACTTC,CASSLRERGGLAGSYEQYF
TRBJ2-3,TRBV5-4,TRBD2,NA,TGTGCCAGCAACTTGTCGAAGACGGCGGGAGAATACACAGATACGCAGTATTTT,CASNLSKTAGEYTDTQYF
TRBJ2-1,TRBV7-3,NA,NA,TGTGCCAGCAGCACCCAAGGGGACTCCTACAATGAGCAGTTCTTC,CASSTQGDSYNEQFF
TRBJ2-6,TRBV7-9,TRBD1,NA,TGTTCCAGCAGACGGACAGGGCAACCTGGGGCCAACGTCCTGACTTTC,CSSRRTGQPGANVLTF
TRBJ1-5,TRBV5-5,TRBD1,NA,TGTGCCAGCAGACCCGGACAGGGTGGCGATCAGCCCCAGCATTTT,CASRPGQGGDQPQHF
TRBJ1-1,TRBV7-2,NA,NA,TGTGCCAGCAGCACCCGGACAGCCAATTTGAACACTGAAGCTTTCTTT,CASSTRTANLNTEAFF
TRBJ2-1,TRBV7-9,TRBD2,NA,TGTGCCAGCAGTTCGCGAAATAGCGGGGGGGTTCCCTACAATGAGCAGTTCTTC,CASSSRNSGGVPYNEQFF
TRBJ2-3,TRBV9,TRBD1,NA,TGTGCCAGCAGCGGGGTGACAGGGGGAACAGATACGCAGTATTTT,CASSGVTGGTDTQYF
TRBJ1-5,TRBV5-8,NA,NA,TGTGCCAGCAGCTTGGGGGAGTCGGTCGATCAGCCCCAGCATTTT,CASSLGESVDQPQHF
TRBJ1-2,TRBV5-1,TRBD1,NA,TGCGCCAGCAGCCAGGGGGCTGGTGGGCTAGACTATGGCTACACCTTC,CASSQGAGGLDYGYTF
TRBJ2-3,TRBV27,TRBD2,NA,TGTGCCAGCAGTCAAACCCGGCGGGGGAGCACAGATACGCAGTATTTT,CASSQTRRGSTDTQYF
TRBJ1-1,TRBV19,NA,NA,TGTGCCAGTACGTGGAGTGCGGGGAACACTGAAGCTTTCTTT,CASTWSAGNTEAFF
TRBJ1-1,TRBV4-1,NA,NA,TGCGCCAGCAGCGGGGCTCAGGGTCCCGCTGAAGCTTTCTTT,CASSGAQGPAEAFF
TRBJ2-7,TRBV5-4,TRBD1,NA,TGTGCCAGCAGAACCTGGGGACAGGGGAACGGCGAGCAGTACTTC,CASRTWGQGNGEQYF
TRBJ1-1,TRBV5-1,NA,NA,TGCGCCAGCAGAGTCCAGGAAGGAACTGAAGCTTTCTTT,CASRVQEGTEAFF
TRBJ1-3,TRBV6-1,NA,NA,TGTGCCAGCAGTGAAGCTCGGGGGTCTGGAAACACCATATATTTT,CASSEARGSGNTIYF
TRBJ2-1,TRBV5-1,NA,NA,TGCGCCAGCAGCCTGGGCGAATCCTCCTACAATGAGCAGTTCTTC,CASSLGESSYNEQFF
TRBJ2-4,TRBV29-1,NA,once,TGCAGCGCAACGACAGAAAACATTCAGTACTTC,CSATTENIQYF
TRBJ1-2,TRBV2,NA,NA,TGTGCCAGCACCCAAAAAAGGGTTGCCTCGGGGGGAGGCTACACCTTC,CASTQKRVASGGGYTF
TRBJ2-2,TRBV2,TRBD1,NA,TGTGCCAGCAAGAGGGGACAGGGAGAGGCCGGGGAGCTGTTTTTT,CASKRGQGEAGELFF
TRBJ2-1,TRBV4-1,NA,few,TGCGCCAGCAGCCAAGGGGCAGGAACGGATGAGCAGTTCTTC,CASSQGAGTDEQFF
TRBJ1-1,TRBV4-1,NA,few,TGCGCCAGCAGCTACCGACGGAGTAACACTGAAGCTTTCTTT,CASSYRRSNTEAFF
TRBJ2-3,TRBV9,NA,NA,TGTGCCAGCAGCGTCGGAGGATTTGGAGGGCGCACAGATACGCAGTATTTT,CASSVGGFGGRTDTQYF
TRBJ2-1,TRBV4-1,TRBD2,NA,TGCGCCAGCAGCCAAGAACAACTAGCGGGGGGCAGATACAATGAGCAGTTCTTC,CASSQEQLAGGRYNEQFF
TRBJ1-1,TRBV14,NA,NA,TGTGCCAGCAGCCAAGAGCGCCCAGGCAGGGCCACTGAAGCTTTCTTT,CASSQERPGRATEAFF
TRBJ2-7,TRBV11-2,NA,NA,TGTGCCAGCAGTATCCGGAGTTCCAGAACCTACGAGCAGTACTTC,CASSIRSSRTYEQYF
TRBJ2-7,TRBV7-7,TRBD2,once,TGTGCTAGCAGCCCTGCGGGGGGCTACGAGCAGTACTTC,CASSPAGGYEQYF
TRBJ2-5,TRBV10-3,NA,NA,TGTGCCATCAGTGAGTCTGGGGGGGGCCCAGAGACCCAGTACTTC,CAISESGGGPETQYF
TRBJ1-1,TRBV2,NA,NA,TGTGCCAGCAGAGGACAGCTAGTAACTGAAGCTTTCTTT,CASRGQLVTEAFF
TRBJ1-6,TRBV6-5,TRBD1,NA,TGTGCCAGCAGTTACTCGACAGGGGCACCCCTCCACTTT,CASSYSTGAPLHF
TRBJ1-2,TRBV7-8,NA,NA,TGTGCCAGCAGCGCTTCGGTGGGCTACACCTTC,CASSASVGYTF